One T cell receptor beta chain is described in this entry. Its antigen is as yet unknown. The sample belongs to a study of T cells after yellow fever vaccination. Study-wide results and caveats: Researchers report a weaker secondary response that nonetheless peaked faster, day 5 versus 15. Contamination of FACS-sorted repertoires by abundant clonotypes from the bulk population could occur. Booster sampling recovered most clones from primary vaccination (about 97% CD4, just over 85% CD8).

The study made its TCR cDNA through 5'RACE template switching. That step introduced a universal primer site along with UMIs. TCRdb fed the 5' RACE reads into MiXCR, producing one record per CDR3 protein. This sample has around 180,000 distinct CDR3 sequences; roughly 6.2% occur once, and the top ten carry less than 3.5%. The input for sequencing was CD4+ T cells sorted from PBMCs, taken on the day of the first yellow fever vaccination. The origin of this receptor is a man younger than 35 who received the YFV17D yellow fever vaccine.

CDR3 DNA sequence: TGCAGTGCTTGGGTTTGTGAGACCCAGTACTTC. This codes for CSAWVCETQYF. The chain is built from TRBV20-1 and TRBJ2-5, with D unclear. The CDR3 is 11 residues long. Between the trimmed V and J ends, which lost 5 bases and 5 bases, there was a span of 9 bases. Germline lookup yields CDR1 DFQATT and CDR2 SNEGSKA (reference sequence).